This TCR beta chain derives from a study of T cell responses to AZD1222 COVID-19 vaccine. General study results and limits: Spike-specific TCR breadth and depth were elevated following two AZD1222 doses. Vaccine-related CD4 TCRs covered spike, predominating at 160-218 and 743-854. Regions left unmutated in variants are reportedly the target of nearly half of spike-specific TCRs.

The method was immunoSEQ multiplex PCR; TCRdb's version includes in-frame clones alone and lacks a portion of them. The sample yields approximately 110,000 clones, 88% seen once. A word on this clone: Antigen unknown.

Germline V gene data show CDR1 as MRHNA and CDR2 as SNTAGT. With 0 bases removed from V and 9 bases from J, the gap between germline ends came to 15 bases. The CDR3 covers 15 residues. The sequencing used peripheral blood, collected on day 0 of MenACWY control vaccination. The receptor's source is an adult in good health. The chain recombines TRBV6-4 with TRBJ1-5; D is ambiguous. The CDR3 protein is CASSDSGPDFPPQHF. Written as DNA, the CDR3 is TGTGCCAGCAGTGACTCGGGCCCTGATTTCCCGCCCCAGCATTTT.